The present T cell receptor (beta chain) was sequenced within a study of blood T cell repertoires in COVID-19. On the study more broadly: Researchers got acute and convalescent COVID-19 samples from the United States, Italy and Spain. Nucleic acid was either cDNA or gDNA, and it came from T cells, B-cell-depleted T cells, or PBMCs.

Per germline, CDR1 SGHDN and CDR2 FVKESK. V lost 4 bases and J lost 1, with 13 bases in between. The CDR3 extends over 15 amino acids. In the original processing: Amplifying reference gene primers gave estimates of nucleated cell counts. Method: immunoSEQ multiplex PCR; TCRdb's copy keeps in-frame clones and lacks some. Clonal size and the V and J genes are those of that table, whereas D and trimming came from the DNA. This repertoire shows about 75,000 clones, approximately 87% found once; its top ten account for 2% to 3%. The sequence was obtained from a human donor in a cohort sampled during active COVID-19. The sequenced sample was peripheral blood. V and J are TRBV14 and TRBJ1-1, with D tentatively TRBD1 (6 bases). The CDR3 loop is CASSPEQGGNTEAFF. CDR3 sequence (DNA): TGTGCCAGCAGCCCAGAACAGGGCGGGAACACTGAAGCTTTCTTT.